The entry below gives a single TCR beta chain sequence along with its context. No antigen is known for it. Each cDNA held unique molecular identifiers, and template switching gave it a universal primer site. TCRdb re-analysed the 5' RACE reads in MiXCR, keeping a single row per CDR3 protein. The sample has 400,000 or so distinct CDR3 sequences; roughly 10% are singletons. The data originate from a study of identical twins. Notes on the study in general: Without tracking the same donors, conclusions rested on cross-sectional statistical analysis. Weaker excess sharing between twins was seen in beta out-of-frame sequences. Cord blood beta clonotypes present at high abundance carried fewer insertions; no such pattern appeared in memory repertoires.

Germline CDR1 reads DFQATT; CDR2 reads SNEGSKA (reference sequence). CDR3 size: 12 residues. Deletions cut 3 bases from V and 8 bases from J, with 11 bases between. V is TRBV20-1 and J is TRBJ2-1; D is perhaps TRBD2 (6 bases). The clonotype comes from a woman aged 45-65 years in good health. The specimen sequenced was naive T cells sorted from blood. The CDR3 reads CSASGRVDEQFF. The CDR3 nucleotides are TGCAGTGCTAGCGGGAGAGTCGATGAGCAGTTCTTC.